The rows below give T cell receptor beta chains drawn from one sample of a study of blood T cell repertoires in COVID-19. Data came from immunoSEQ multiplex PCR; TCRdb stores just in-frame clones and leaves some out. The sample holds fewer than 200,000 clones, approximately 82% seen once. Sequencing used PBMCs or T cells enriched from blood (not recorded which). Source of these receptors: a woman between 50 and 59 years old who had recovered from COVID-19. CDR3s include the opening cysteine and the closing phenylalanine or tryptophan. Each record gives: J gene, D gene, CDR3 length, V gene, clone size, CDR3 protein, CDR3 DNA. The D gene is left open where the match is weak. Expanded clones are given a class, and other clones once, few, many or no size at all.

j_call: TRBJ1-6; d_call: NA; cdr3_length: 14; v_call: TRBV7-9; clone_size: few; cdr3_aa: CASSPWEGNSPLHF; cdr3_nt: TGTGCCAGCAGCCCCTGGGAGGGTAATTCACCCCTCCACTTT
j_call: TRBJ1-1; d_call: NA; cdr3_length: 13; v_call: TRBV6-5; clone_size: NA; cdr3_aa: CATQSQGYTEAFF; cdr3_nt: TGTGCCACCCAGTCCCAGGGGTACACTGAAGCTTTCTTT
j_call: TRBJ2-5; d_call: TRBD1; cdr3_length: 14; v_call: TRBV5-1; clone_size: NA; cdr3_aa: CASSSTRDRETQYF; cdr3_nt: TGCGCCAGCAGCTCGACCCGGGACAGAGAGACCCAGTACTTC
j_call: TRBJ1-1; d_call: NA; cdr3_length: 17; v_call: TRBV18; clone_size: NA; cdr3_aa: CASSPPVGRTSNAETFF; cdr3_nt: TGTGCCAGCTCACCACCGGTTGGTAGAACGTCTAACGCTGAAACTTTCTTT
j_call: TRBJ1-2; d_call: NA; cdr3_length: 13; v_call: TRBV12-3/TRBV12-4; clone_size: NA; cdr3_aa: CASSLEGWGGYTF; cdr3_nt: TGTGCCAGCAGTTTGGAGGGCTGGGGTGGCTACACCTTC
j_call: TRBJ2-5; d_call: TRBD1; cdr3_length: 15; v_call: TRBV7-7; clone_size: NA; cdr3_aa: CASSTRTGGQETQYF; cdr3_nt: TGTGCTAGCAGCACCAGGACAGGGGGCCAAGAGACCCAGTACTTC
j_call: TRBJ2-3; d_call: TRBD2; cdr3_length: 16; v_call: TRBV5-1; clone_size: NA; cdr3_aa: CASSAASGRAGDTQYF; cdr3_nt: TGCGCCAGCAGCGCTGCTAGCGGGAGGGCCGGGGATACGCAGTATTTT
j_call: TRBJ2-2; d_call: TRBD1; cdr3_length: 15; v_call: TRBV29-1; clone_size: NA; cdr3_aa: CSVEGDRGPTGELFF; cdr3_nt: TGCAGCGTTGAAGGGGACAGGGGGCCCACCGGGGAGCTGTTTTTT
j_call: TRBJ2-2; d_call: NA; cdr3_length: 10; v_call: TRBV12-3/TRBV12-4; clone_size: NA; cdr3_aa: CASAAGELFF; cdr3_nt: TGTGCCAGCGCAGCCGGGGAGCTGTTTTTT
j_call: TRBJ2-3; d_call: TRBD2; cdr3_length: 15; v_call: TRBV12-5; clone_size: NA; cdr3_aa: CASGNVAGAGDTQYF; cdr3_nt: TGTGCTAGTGGAAACGTAGCGGGGGCCGGGGATACGCAGTATTTT
j_call: TRBJ1-6; d_call: NA; cdr3_length: 13; v_call: TRBV7-2; clone_size: NA; cdr3_aa: CASSLVQEPPLHF; cdr3_nt: TGTGCCAGCAGCTTAGTACAGGAACCACCCCTCCACTTT
j_call: TRBJ2-5; d_call: NA; cdr3_length: 14; v_call: TRBV19; clone_size: NA; cdr3_aa: CASSRAGGGETQYF; cdr3_nt: TGTGCCAGTAGTAGGGCAGGGGGAGGTGAGACCCAGTACTTC
j_call: TRBJ1-1; d_call: TRBD1; cdr3_length: 15; v_call: TRBV7-9; clone_size: few; cdr3_aa: CASRGTDRENTEAFF; cdr3_nt: TGTGCCAGCAGAGGGACGGACAGGGAGAACACTGAAGCTTTCTTT
j_call: TRBJ2-1; d_call: NA; cdr3_length: 14; v_call: TRBV19; clone_size: NA; cdr3_aa: CASSIGRGYNEQFF; cdr3_nt: TGTGCCAGTAGTATAGGTAGAGGGTACAATGAGCAGTTCTTC
j_call: TRBJ1-5; d_call: NA; cdr3_length: 14; v_call: TRBV7-2; clone_size: NA; cdr3_aa: CASSLRSGSQPQHF; cdr3_nt: TGTGCCAGCAGCTTACGCTCGGGGTCACAGCCCCAGCATTTT
j_call: TRBJ1-1; d_call: NA; cdr3_length: 13; v_call: TRBV18; clone_size: NA; cdr3_aa: CASSRREDTEAFF; cdr3_nt: TGTGCCAGCTCACGCAGGGAAGACACTGAAGCTTTCTTT
j_call: TRBJ1-3; d_call: NA; cdr3_length: 15; v_call: TRBV2; clone_size: few; cdr3_aa: CASSEMADSGNTIYF; cdr3_nt: TGTGCCAGCAGTGAAATGGCAGACTCTGGAAACACCATATATTTT
j_call: TRBJ2-3; d_call: NA; cdr3_length: 15; v_call: TRBV10-3; clone_size: NA; cdr3_aa: CATSSPQQGTDTQYF; cdr3_nt: TGTGCCACCTCGAGCCCCCAACAGGGCACAGATACGCAGTATTTT
j_call: TRBJ1-6; d_call: NA; cdr3_length: 12; v_call: TRBV3-1/TRBV3-2; clone_size: NA; cdr3_aa: CASSPSNSPLHF; cdr3_nt: TGTGCCAGCAGCCCGTCCAATTCACCCCTCCACTTT
j_call: TRBJ1-1; d_call: NA; cdr3_length: 15; v_call: TRBV30; clone_size: once; cdr3_aa: CAWSPIRAGGTEAFF; cdr3_nt: TGTGCCTGGAGTCCAATCCGGGCAGGAGGCACTGAAGCTTTCTTT
j_call: TRBJ1-2; d_call: TRBD1; cdr3_length: 14; v_call: TRBV28; clone_size: NA; cdr3_aa: CASTGTGTFFGYTF; cdr3_nt: TGTGCCAGCACCGGGACAGGGACTTTTTTTGGCTACACCTTC
j_call: TRBJ1-5; d_call: NA; cdr3_length: 13; v_call: TRBV19; clone_size: NA; cdr3_aa: CASSILQGQPQHF; cdr3_nt: TGTGCCAGTAGTATCCTACAGGGTCAGCCCCAGCATTTT
j_call: TRBJ2-1; d_call: NA; cdr3_length: 15; v_call: TRBV11-3; clone_size: once; cdr3_aa: CASSVRQTAYNEQFF; cdr3_nt: TGTGCCAGCAGTGTTCGACAGACCGCCTACAATGAGCAGTTCTTC
j_call: TRBJ1-5; d_call: NA; cdr3_length: 16; v_call: TRBV28; clone_size: NA; cdr3_aa: CASTPSSGPGGQPQHF; cdr3_nt: TGTGCCAGCACCCCTTCAAGCGGACCCGGAGGGCAGCCCCAGCATTTT
j_call: TRBJ2-3; d_call: NA; cdr3_length: 11; v_call: TRBV21-1; clone_size: NA; cdr3_aa: CASSKTPTQYF; cdr3_nt: TGTGCCAGCAGCAAAACACCTACGCAGTATTTT